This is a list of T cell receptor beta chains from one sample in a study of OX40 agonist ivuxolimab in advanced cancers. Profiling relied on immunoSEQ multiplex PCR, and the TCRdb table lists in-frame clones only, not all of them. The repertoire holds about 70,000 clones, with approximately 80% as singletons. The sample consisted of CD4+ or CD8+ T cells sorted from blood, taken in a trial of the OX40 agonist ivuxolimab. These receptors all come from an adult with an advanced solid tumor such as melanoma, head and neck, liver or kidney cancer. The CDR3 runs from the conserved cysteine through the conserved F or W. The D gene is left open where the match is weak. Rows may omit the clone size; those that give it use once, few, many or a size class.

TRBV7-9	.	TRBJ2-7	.	TGTGCCAGCAGCCCTTCCTACGAGCAGTACTTC	CASSPSYEQYF
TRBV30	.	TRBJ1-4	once	TGTGCCTGGAGTGTTGATCGGGGACCCAATGAAAAACTGTTTTTT	CAWSVDRGPNEKLFF
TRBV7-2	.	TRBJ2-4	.	TGTGCCAGCAGCTTAGTCCAGGGAGCCAAAAACATTCAGTACTTC	CASSLVQGAKNIQYF
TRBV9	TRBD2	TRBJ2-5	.	TGTGCCAGCAGCGTAGGGGCTAGCGGGCTCCAAGAGACCCAGTACTTC	CASSVGASGLQETQYF
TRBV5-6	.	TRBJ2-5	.	TGTGCCAGCAGCTTTTCCAGATTGGAGACCCAGTACTTC	CASSFSRLETQYF
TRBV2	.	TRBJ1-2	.	TGTGCCAGCAGCGAAAGACTGGATCGTTATGGCTACACCTTC	CASSERLDRYGYTF
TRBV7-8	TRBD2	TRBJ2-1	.	TGTGCCAGCAGCCCAAAGCGGGGGGCGGAGAATGAGCAGTTCTTC	CASSPKRGAENEQFF
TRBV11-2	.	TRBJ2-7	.	TGTGCCAGCAGCCTGGGGTCGGCGGAGCAGTACTTC	CASSLGSAEQYF
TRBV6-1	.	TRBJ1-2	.	TGTGCCAGCAGTGAGGCAGCTGCCAGGGAGAGCTACACCTTC	CASSEAAARESYTF
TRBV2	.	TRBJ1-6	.	TGTGCCAGCAGTGAAGGGGGACCTTCACCCCTCCACTTT	CASSEGGPSPLHF
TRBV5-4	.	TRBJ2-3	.	TGTGCCAGCAGCCTCCCATCCGAAGATACGCAGTATTTT	CASSLPSEDTQYF
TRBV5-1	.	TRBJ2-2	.	TGCGCCAGCAGCTTGAAGGAGAGAGCCGGGGAGCTGTTTTTT	CASSLKERAGELFF
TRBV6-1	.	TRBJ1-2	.	TGTGCCAGCAGGCCTAGTGGGGGGCGCGGCTATGGCTACACCTTC	CASRPSGGRGYGYTF
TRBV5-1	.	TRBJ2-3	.	TGCGCCAGCAGCTTGTTGTCCGGAAGCACAGATACGCAGTATTTT	CASSLLSGSTDTQYF
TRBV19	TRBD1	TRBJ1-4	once	TGTGCCAGTAGGGGGACAGACGCAACTAATGAAAAACTGTTTTTT	CASRGTDATNEKLFF
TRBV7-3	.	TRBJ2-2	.	TGTGCCAGCAGCTTACCCGGGTTCACCGGGGAGCTGTTTTTT	CASSLPGFTGELFF
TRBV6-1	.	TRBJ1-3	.	TGTGCCAGCAGTGACTTACAAAGCTCTGGAAACACCATATATTTT	CASSDLQSSGNTIYF
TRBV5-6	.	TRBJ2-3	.	TGTGCCAGCAGCTCAGACGGCGGGGGCTTCACAGATACGCAGTATTTT	CASSSDGGGFTDTQYF
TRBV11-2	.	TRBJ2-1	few	TGTGCCAGCACAGATACATACAGACGGGAAACCTACAATGAGCAGTTCTTC	CASTDTYRRETYNEQFF
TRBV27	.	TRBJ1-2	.	TGTGCCAGCAGTTGGGGGGTCCTCGGCTATGGCTACACCTTC	CASSWGVLGYGYTF
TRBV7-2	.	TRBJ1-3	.	TGTGCCAGCAGCCGTGTGGGCGGATTCGCGGGGGCGGGAAACACCATATATTTT	CASSRVGGFAGAGNTIYF
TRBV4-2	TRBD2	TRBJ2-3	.	TGTGCCAGCAGCCCCATGGGTGGCGGGGGGGCCGATACGCAGTATTTT	CASSPMGGGGADTQYF
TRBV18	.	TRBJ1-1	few	TGTGCCAGCTCCTCGACAGGACTCACTGAAGCTTTCTTT	CASSSTGLTEAFF
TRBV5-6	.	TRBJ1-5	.	TGTGCCAGCAGCTTAGGCAGGAATCAGCCCCAGCATTTT	CASSLGRNQPQHF
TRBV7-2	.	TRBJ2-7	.	TGTGCCAGCAGCTTATCATCTGGGAACTCCTACGAGCAGTACTTC	CASSLSSGNSYEQYF
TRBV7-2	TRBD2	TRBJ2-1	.	TGTGCCAGCAGCTCCGGGACTAGCGGGAGGAATGAGCAGTTCTTC	CASSSGTSGRNEQFF
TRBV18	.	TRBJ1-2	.	TGTGCCAGCTCACTTTCCCGACAGCGGAACTATGGCTACACCTTC	CASSLSRQRNYGYTF
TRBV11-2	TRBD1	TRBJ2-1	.	TGTGCCAGCAGCATTATACAGGGGGCGTCAATTTACAATGAGCAGTTCTTC	CASSIIQGASIYNEQFF
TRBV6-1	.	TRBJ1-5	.	TGTGCCAGCAGTGAACTTTCAGGGTCGGGACAGCCCCAGCATTTT	CASSELSGSGQPQHF
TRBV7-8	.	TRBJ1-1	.	TGTGCCAGCAGCACTTCTTCTGCGACAGGAAGAAACACTGAAGCTTTCTTT	CASSTSSATGRNTEAFF
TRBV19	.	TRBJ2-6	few	TGTGCCAGTAGTATGGGAACCGGGGCCCCCTCTGGGGCCAACGTCCTGACTTTC	CASSMGTGAPSGANVLTF
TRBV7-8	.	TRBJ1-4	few	TGTGCCAGCAGCTTAGGGCCTCCCAATGAAAAACTGTTTTTT	CASSLGPPNEKLFF
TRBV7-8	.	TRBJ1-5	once	TGTGCCAGCAGCTTAGGTCTAGGACGGGACGATAGCAATCAGCCCCAGCATTTT	CASSLGLGRDDSNQPQHF
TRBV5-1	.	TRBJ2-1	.	TGCGCCAGCAGCTTGGCCTTATCACGAAGCGGGCGTGAGCAGTTCTTC	CASSLALSRSGREQFF
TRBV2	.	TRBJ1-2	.	TGTGCCAGCAGTGAGAGGGGGTATGGCTACACCTTC	CASSERGYGYTF
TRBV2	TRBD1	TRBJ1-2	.	TGTGCCAGCAGTTGGGACAGTAATCTCAGCTATGGCTACACCTTC	CASSWDSNLSYGYTF
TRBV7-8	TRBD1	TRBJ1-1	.	TGTGCCAGCAGCTTAGGCATTAGAATAGGGGGCGAGGACACTGAAGCTTTCTTT	CASSLGIRIGGEDTEAFF
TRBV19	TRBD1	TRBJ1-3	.	TGTGCCAGTAGTGAGGGACAGGCGTTCTCTGGAAACACCATATATTTT	CASSEGQAFSGNTIYF
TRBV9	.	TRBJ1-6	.	TGTGCCAGCAGTCTCGACAGTTATAATTCACCCCTCCACTTT	CASSLDSYNSPLHF
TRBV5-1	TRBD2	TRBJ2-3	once	TGCGCCAGCAGCTCGACTAGCGGGGGCTTCACAGATACGCAGTATTTT	CASSSTSGGFTDTQYF
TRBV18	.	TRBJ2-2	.	TGTGCCAGCTCACCACCGGAGCCTACCGGGGAGCTGTTTTTT	CASSPPEPTGELFF
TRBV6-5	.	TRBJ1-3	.	TGTGCCAGCAGTCAACCCCGGGGTACCATATATTTT	CASSQPRGTIYF
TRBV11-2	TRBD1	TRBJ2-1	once	TGTGCCAGCAGCCCAGCAAGGGGGCGATATGAGCAGTTCTTC	CASSPARGRYEQFF
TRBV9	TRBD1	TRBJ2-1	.	TGTGCCAGCAGCCGGGACAGCCCTTACAATGAGCAGTTCTTC	CASSRDSPYNEQFF
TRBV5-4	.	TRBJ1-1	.	TGTGCCAGCAGCTTTCTCGTGAACACTGAAGCTTTCTTT	CASSFLVNTEAFF
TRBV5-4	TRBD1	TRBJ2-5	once	TGTGCCAGCAGCAAGGACAGGGAAGAGACCCAGTACTTC	CASSKDREETQYF
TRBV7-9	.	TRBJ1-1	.	TGTGCCAGCAGCGGGGGGGCTGAAGCTTTCTTT	CASSGGAEAFF
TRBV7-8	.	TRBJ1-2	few	TGTGCCAGCAGCTTAGATCAGGCGAGCTACACCTTC	CASSLDQASYTF
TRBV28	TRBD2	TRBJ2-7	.	TGTGCCAGCAGAGGAGCGGGAGGATTAAACGAGCAGTACTTC	CASRGAGGLNEQYF
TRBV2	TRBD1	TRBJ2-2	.	TGTGCCAGCAGCCCTGGGACAGCGAACACCGGGGAGCTGTTTTTT	CASSPGTANTGELFF
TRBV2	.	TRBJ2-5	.	TGTGCCAGCAGCACCTACACTCAAGAGACCCAGTACTTC	CASSTYTQETQYF
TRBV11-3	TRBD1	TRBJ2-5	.	TGTGCCAGCAGCGCGACAGGGCGGGAGACCCAGTACTTC	CASSATGRETQYF
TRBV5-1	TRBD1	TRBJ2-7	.	TGCGCCAGCAGCTTGCGATTCGGGACAGGGGATTACGAGCAGTACTTC	CASSLRFGTGDYEQYF
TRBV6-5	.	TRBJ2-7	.	TGTGCCAGCAGTTATCTCCCACAGGGCTCCTACGAGCAGTACTTC	CASSYLPQGSYEQYF
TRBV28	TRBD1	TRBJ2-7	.	TGTGCCAGCAGTCCTCCCTGGGGTGACAGGGGAGGTAGCGAGCAGTACTTC	CASSPPWGDRGGSEQYF
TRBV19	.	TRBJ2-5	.	TGTGCCAGTAAACCAGGGGGGAGGGGGCAAGAGACCCAGTACTTC	CASKPGGRGQETQYF
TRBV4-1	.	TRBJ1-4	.	TGCGCCAGCAGCCAACTAGGGTTAACTAATGAAAAACTGTTTTTT	CASSQLGLTNEKLFF
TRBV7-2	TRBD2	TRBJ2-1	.	TGTGCCAGCAGCTTAGTAGCTAGCGGGGTATACAATGAGCAGTTCTTC	CASSLVASGVYNEQFF
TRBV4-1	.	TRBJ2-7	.	TGCGCCAGCAGCCAACAGCCTGCCGGGACACCCGAGCAGTACTTC	CASSQQPAGTPEQYF
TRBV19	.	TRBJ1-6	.	TGTGCCAGTAGTATGGCAGGGCCGAATTCACCCCTCCACTTT	CASSMAGPNSPLHF